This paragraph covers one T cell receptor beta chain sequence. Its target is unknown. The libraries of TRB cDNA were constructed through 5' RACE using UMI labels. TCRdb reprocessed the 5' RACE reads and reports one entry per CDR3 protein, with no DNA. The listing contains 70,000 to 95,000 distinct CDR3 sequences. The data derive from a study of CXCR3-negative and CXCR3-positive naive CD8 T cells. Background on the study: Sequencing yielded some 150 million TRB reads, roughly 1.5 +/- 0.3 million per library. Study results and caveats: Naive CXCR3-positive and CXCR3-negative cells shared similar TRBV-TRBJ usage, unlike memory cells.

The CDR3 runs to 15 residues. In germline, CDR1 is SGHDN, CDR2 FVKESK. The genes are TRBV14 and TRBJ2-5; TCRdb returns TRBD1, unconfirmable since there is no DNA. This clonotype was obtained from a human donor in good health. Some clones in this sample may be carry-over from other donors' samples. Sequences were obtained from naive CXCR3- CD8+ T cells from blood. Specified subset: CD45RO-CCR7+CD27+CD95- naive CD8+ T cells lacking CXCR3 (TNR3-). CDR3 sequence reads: CASSLLSGGRETQYF.